The clone carrying this T cell receptor beta chain came up a few times. Its specificity is not known. The CDR3 is 15 amino acids. Deletions cut 4 bases from V and 2 bases from J, with 14 bases between. Germline CDR1 is MNHEY and CDR2 is SVGAGI. This entry is derived from a study of OX40 agonist ivuxolimab in advanced cancers. About the research overall: Patients with hepatocellular carcinoma, melanoma, renal cell or head and neck cancer made up the dose-escalation patients. Partial response was recorded in three patients: one hepatocellular carcinoma and two cutaneous melanoma cases. Study results and limitations: Clonal expansion from baseline to week 6 occurred in both CD4+ and CD8+ T cells.

Exclusion of a patient followed from autoimmune disease history or systemic immunosuppression. The table came from immunoSEQ multiplex PCR; TCRdb's copy has only in-frame clones and leaves some out. Seen here are about 94,000 clones, roughly 90% observed once, and the top ten hold 3% to 4%. The chain carries TRBV6-5 and TRBJ1-1; D not resolved. The input for sequencing was CD4+ or CD8+ T cells sorted from blood, taken in a trial of the OX40 agonist ivuxolimab. The receptor was derived from an adult with an advanced solid tumor such as melanoma, head and neck, liver or kidney cancer. CDR3 amino acids: CASSLEGSLNTEAFF. The CDR3 region has the DNA TGTGCCAGCAGTTTGGAGGGCAGTCTAAACACTGAAGCTTTCTTT.